This T cell receptor beta chain was identified during a study of cytomegalovirus exposure and HLA in healthy donors. Study-wide background: From HLA-typed donors, an early data release held tens of millions of unique TCRs. Study-level findings and limits: Among TCR sequences, most were rare, though some public TCRs appeared in many donors.

Healthy bone marrow donors made up the cohort. Trimming cost V 7 bases and J 3 bases, with 9 bases left between them. CDR1 and CDR2 from the germline V gene are MDHEN and SYDVKM. The CDR3 has 12 residues. The PCR was carried out with 60 Vbeta primers and 13 Jbeta primers. Some clones are missing from TCRdb's copy, which holds only in-frame ones; the method was immunoSEQ multiplex PCR. The table lists some 200,000 clones, 80% of them singletons. Details on this clone: What it binds is not known.

The source material was PBMCs. This sequence joins TRBV28 and TRBJ1-1, with D unclear. The clonotype comes from a boy aged 5-17 years in good health and CMV-seronegative. The CDR3 protein is CASNVGDTEAFF. CDR3 DNA sequence: TGTGCCAGCAACGTCGGGGACACTGAAGCTTTCTTT.